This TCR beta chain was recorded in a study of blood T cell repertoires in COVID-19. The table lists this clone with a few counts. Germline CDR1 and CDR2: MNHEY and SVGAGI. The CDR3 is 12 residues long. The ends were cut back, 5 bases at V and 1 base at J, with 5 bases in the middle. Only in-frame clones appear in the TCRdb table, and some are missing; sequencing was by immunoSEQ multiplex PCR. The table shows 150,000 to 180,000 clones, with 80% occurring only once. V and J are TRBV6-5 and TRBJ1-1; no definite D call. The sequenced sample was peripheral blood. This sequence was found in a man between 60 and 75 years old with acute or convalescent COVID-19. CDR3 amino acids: CASSHKNTEAFF. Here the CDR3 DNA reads TGTGCCAGCAGTCACAAGAACACTGAAGCTTTCTTT.